This TCR beta chain derives from a study of T cell responses to AZD1222 COVID-19 vaccine. Measured with immunoSEQ multiplex PCR; TCRdb has only the in-frame clones, and not every one. The sample holds about 130,000 clones; approximately 94% are singletons and the top ten take around 6.6%. As concerns this clone: No antigen is known for it.

This CDR3 contains 15 residues. Trimming took off 0 bases at V and 4 bases at J, with 12 bases between the two ends. CDR1 is MNHEY, CDR2 SVGAGI, per germline. General study results and limits: Females outnumbered males among donors, who were mostly white British; clonal diversity was possibly underestimated. Variant regions that are unmutated are reportedly the target of nearly half of spike-specific TCRs. At baseline, seropositivity was found in only a handful of AZD1222 recipients. Across spike, vaccine-associated CD4 TCRs were found, dominant at 160-218 and 743-854.

This chain links TRBV6-5 with TRBJ1-1; possibly TRBD1 for D (6 bases). The TCR was taken from an adult in good health. Sample: peripheral blood, taken on day 0 of AZD1222 vaccination. This CDR3 is CASSYSIQGTTEAFF. In DNA form, the CDR3 reads TGTGCCAGCAGTTACTCGATCCAGGGGACCACTGAAGCTTTCTTT.